What follows are 5 T cell receptor beta chains derived from one specimen sequenced in a study of cytomegalovirus exposure and HLA in healthy donors. PCR used 60 Vbeta primers and 13 Jbeta primers. Measured with immunoSEQ multiplex PCR; TCRdb has only the in-frame clones, and not every one. The sample yields around 92,000 clones, approximately 74% seen once. Input material: PBMCs. The receptors here all came from a woman in her seventies in good health and CMV-seropositive.

The chain has TRBV29-1 and TRBJ2-1; 8 nucleotides line up with TRBD2. Germline CDR1 is SQVTM and CDR2 is ANQGSEA. The V and J ends lost 7 bases and 10 bases, in that order; junction bases with no gene match: 6. The CDR3 contains 11 residues. CDR3 loop: CSATSVEEQFF. DNA for the CDR3: TGCAGCGCGACTAGCGTTGAGGAGCAGTTCTTC.

The chain links TRBV11-2 to TRBJ2-7; 9 nucleotides agree with TRBD1. The CDR3 length is 16 residues. Germline V gene data show CDR1 as SGHAT and CDR2 as FQNNGV. The V gene end was trimmed by 6 bases and the J gene end by 0 bases; junction bases not matched to a gene: 9. The chain's CDR3 is CASRRNKGQGSYEQYF. CDR3 in DNA: TGTGCCAGCAGGAGAAACAAGGGACAGGGCTCCTACGAGCAGTACTTC.

This clone was detected only a few times. The chain employs TRBV30 and TRBJ2-2; TRBD2 aligns across 12 bases. V dropped 7 bases and J dropped 4; count of bases not matched to a gene: 13. The CDR3 covers 17 residues. The V gene's germline CDR1 is GTSNPN and CDR2 SVGIG (reference sequence). CDR3 nucleotide sequence: TGTGCCTCTCCGGGACTAGCGGGCCCGTGGGTCACCGGGGAGCTGTTTTTT. It encodes CASPGLAGPWVTGELFF.

The V call is TRBV5-1, the J call TRBJ1-1; 7 nucleotides line up with TRBD1. CDR3 size: 13 residues. Unmatched junction bases numbered 6, after V lost 5 bases and J lost 5 bases. The germline gives CDR1 SGHRS, CDR2 YFSETQ. Written as DNA, the CDR3 is TGCGCCAGCAGAATTTCAGGGGGGACTGAAGCTTTCTTT. Amino acids: CASRISGGTEAFF.

The chain has TRBV6-5 and TRBJ2-2; D is undetermined. V was clipped by 2 bases and J by 3 bases, with 10 bases between them. Looked up from germline, CDR1 is MNHEY and CDR2 is SVGAGI. The CDR3 is made up of 15 amino acids. The CDR3 protein is CASSYLGSDTGELFF. CDR3 sequence (DNA): TGTGCCAGCAGTTACCTCGGGTCCGACACCGGGGAGCTGTTTTTT.